The 21 T cell receptor beta chains below come from one sample, sequenced in a study of T cell responses to AZD1222 COVID-19 vaccine. Assay: immunoSEQ multiplex PCR; the TCRdb copy retains only in-frame clones and omits some. The sample lists 160,000 or so clones; more than 90% were seen once. Sequenced here: peripheral blood, sampled 28 days after the second AZD1222 dose. The receptors were sampled from an adult who received the AZD1222 COVID-19 vaccine.

This clone has a handful of counts. The chain couples TRBV12-3 or TRBV12-4 to TRBJ1-3; TRBD1 is a possible D gene (5 bases). The CDR3 is made up of 13 amino acids. V was clipped by 5 bases and J by 4 bases, with 9 bases between them. The CDR3 sequence: CASSRDSGNTIYF. CDR3 DNA sequence: TGTGCCAGCAGTAGGGACTCAGGAAACACCATATATTTT.

This sequence joins TRBV3-1 (or the pseudogene TRBV3-2) and TRBJ1-4; TRBD1 aligns across 8 bases. Germline CDR1 reads LGHDT; CDR2 reads YNNKEL (reference sequence). V was pared by 2 bases and J by 8 bases, with 7 bases of the junction left unmatched. The CDR3 runs 15 residues. This chain's CDR3 is CASSQPRGREEKLFF. In DNA form, the CDR3 reads TGTGCCAGCAGCCAACCCAGGGGGCGAGAGGAAAAACTGTTTTTT.

The rearrangement joins TRBV5-4 to TRBJ2-2, with D maybe TRBD2 (5 bases). Germline CDR1 SGHNT, CDR2 YYREEE (reference sequence). The CDR3 covers 15 residues. Trimming took off 0 bases at V and 1 base at J, with 7 bases between the two ends. Here the CDR3 reads CASSLVGGNTGELFF. The CDR3 bases are TGTGCCAGCAGCTTGGTTGGAGGGAACACCGGGGAGCTGTTTTTT.

V gene TRBV14 combines with J gene TRBJ1-6; D perhaps matches TRBD1 (6 bases). Germline V gene lookup returns CDR1 SGHDN and CDR2 FVKESK. This CDR3 has 14 amino acids. The V gene lost 4 bases and the J gene lost 5 bases, with 9 bases spanning the gap. The DNA for the CDR3 is TGTGCCAGCAGCCCACAGGGCGATAATTCACCCCTCCACTTT. Translation: CASSPQGDNSPLHF.

This chain joins TRBV30 and TRBJ2-7; TRBD1 matches 9 bases. This CDR3 spans 18 amino acids. Unmatched junction bases numbered 14, after V lost 0 bases and J lost 2 bases. Per the germline V gene, CDR1 is GTSNPN and CDR2 is SVGIG (reference sequence). CDR3 loop: CAWSVGPLAGTGTYEQYF. The CDR3, as DNA: TGTGCCTGGAGTGTCGGCCCGCTGGCCGGGACAGGGACCTACGAGCAGTACTTC.

V gene TRBV13 combines with J gene TRBJ1-2, with D tentatively TRBD1 (5 bases). V was pared by 5 bases and J by 4 bases, with 11 bases between. The CDR3 covers 13 residues. Germline V lookup: CDR1 PRHDT, CDR2 FYEKMQ (reference sequence). The CDR3 here is CASSPRGGYGYTF. CDR3 nucleotide sequence: TGTGCCAGCAGCCCGCGCGGGGGCTATGGCTACACCTTC.

The chain has TRBV5-1 and TRBJ1-2; 8 bases are shared with TRBD1. The CDR3 has 13 amino acids. CDR1 SGHRS and CDR2 YFSETQ come from the germline V gene. V dropped 4 bases and J dropped 4; count of bases not matched to a gene: 3. The CDR3 protein is CASSPGTGYGYTF. CDR3 nucleotides: TGCGCCAGCAGCCCCGGGACAGGCTATGGCTACACCTTC.

The genes are TRBV10-3 and TRBJ2-7; 11 nucleotides align to TRBD2. The CDR3 is 14 residues long. After removal of 5 bases from V and 3 bases from J, the junction contained 3 bases not matched to a gene. CDR1 is ENHRY and CDR2 is SYGVKD in the germline V gene. DNA of the CDR3: TGTGCCATCAGTACCGGGACTAGCGGCTACGAGCAGTACTTC. This gives the protein CAISTGTSGYEQYF.

CDR3 amino acids: CASTPTGPSTEAFF. The DNA for the CDR3 is TGTGCCAGTACCCCGACAGGCCCCTCGACTGAAGCTTTCTTT. This rearrangement joins TRBV19 to TRBJ1-1, with a weak D call TRBD1 (6 bases). Germline CDR1 and CDR2: LNHDA and SQIVND (reference sequence). V lost 7 bases to trimming and J lost 5 bases, with 17 bases between them. CDR3 length: 14 amino acids.

Concerning this clone: Sequence at one end of the junction differs from germline and may be a read error. The chain joins TRBV25-1 to TRBJ1-6; D is unresolved. Germline loops: CDR1 MGHDK, CDR2 SYGVNS. The CDR3 consists of 12 residues. DNA for the CDR3: TGTGCCAGCAGAGAATATAATTCACCCCTCCACTTT. Protein: CASREYNSPLHF.

The chain is built from TRBV9 and TRBJ2-3; possibly TRBD2 for D (7 bases). The CDR3 length is 20 residues. CDR1 SGDLS and CDR2 YYNGEE come from the germline V gene. Trimming left V 2 bases short and J 2 bases short, with 27 bases between. Here the CDR3 DNA reads TGTGCCAGCAGCGTGGGATGGGGGGCTAGCGGCATGAAAATCACAGATACGCAGTATTTT. It specifies CASSVGWGASGMKITDTQYF.

V gene TRBV7-9 combines with J gene TRBJ2-7; D is unclear. The germline V gene encodes CDR1 SEHNR and CDR2 FQNEAQ (reference sequence). V lost 4 bases and J 0 bases, leaving 7 bases between the germline ends. The CDR3 has 13 residues. The CDR3 loop reads CASSSRASYEQYF. The CDR3 coding sequence is TGTGCCAGCAGCTCCAGAGCCTCCTACGAGCAGTACTTC.

The sample holds a few counts of this clone. The chain uses TRBV21-1 and TRBJ2-7; the table names TRBD2, a call not compared with the DNA. TRBV21-1 is a pseudogene segment. This CDR3 has 14 amino acids. The CDR3 here is CASSEWDYPYEQYF. In DNA, the CDR3 is TGTGCCAGCAGCGAATGGGACTATCCTTACGAGCAGTACTTC.

J is TRBJ2-1 and V is TRBV18; 7 nucleotides match TRBD2. CDR3 length: 19 amino acids. After removal of 3 bases from V and 3 bases from J, the junction contained 17 bases not matched to a gene. The germline V gene encodes CDR1 KGHSH and CDR2 LQKENI. For the CDR3, the DNA is TGTGCCAGCTCACCTCTCGCAGTCGGCGGGAGAACTAGCTACAATGAGCAGTTCTTC. Translated, it gives CASSPLAVGGRTSYNEQFF.

The chain employs TRBV21-1 and TRBJ1-1. TRBV21-1 is shown as a pseudogene. The CDR3 length is 15 residues. CDR3 loop: CASSKEGVENTEAFF. CDR3 sequence (DNA): TGTGCCAGCAGCAAAGAGGGAGTAGAGAACACTGAAGCTTTCTTT.

The chain recombines TRBV5-5 with TRBJ1-6; 10 nucleotides line up with TRBD1. Germline assignment: CDR1 SGHKS and CDR2 YYEKEE (reference sequence). V trimming: 3 bases; J trimming: 0 bases; junction bases outside the gene matches: 9. The CDR3 extends over 19 amino acids. This CDR3 reads CASSSPGTGALSYNSPLHF. In nucleotides, the CDR3 is TGTGCCAGCAGCTCCCCCGGGACAGGGGCACTCTCCTATAATTCACCCCTCCACTTT.

This chain connects TRBV29-1 to TRBJ1-2; D is unresolved. Germline-derived CDR1 and CDR2 are SQVTM and ANQGSEA. V was pared by 3 bases and J by 3 bases, with 5 bases between. The CDR3 totals 11 residues. The CDR3 sequence is CSVEDHYGYTF. In nucleotides, the CDR3 is TGCAGCGTTGAGGACCACTATGGCTACACCTTC.

The V and J genes are TRBV3-1 (or the pseudogene TRBV3-2) and TRBJ1-1, with D possibly matching TRBD1 (6 bases). V dropped 6 bases and J dropped 0 bases, with 20 bases sitting between them. This CDR3 is 17 amino acids long. Germline-derived CDR1 and CDR2 are LGHDT and YNNKEL (reference sequence). In DNA form, the CDR3 reads TGTGCCAGCAGTCACCAGGGGTTACGACGATTGAACACTGAAGCTTTCTTT. Amino acid sequence: CASSHQGLRRLNTEAFF.

DNA for the CDR3: TGTGCCAGCAGCTGGGACAGGGGGCGAGAAAAACTGTTTTTT. Residues: CASSWDRGREKLFF. This chain joins TRBV7-9 and TRBJ1-4, with 12 positions matching TRBD1. V shed 4 bases, J shed 8 bases, and the junction held 2 bases outside the gene matches. CDR1 and CDR2 (germline): SEHNR, FQNEAQ (reference sequence). This CDR3 has 14 residues.

V gene TRBV6-5 combines with J gene TRBJ1-1; 7 bases line up with TRBD1. V gave up 6 bases and J gave up 4 bases; unmatched junction bases: 5. The CDR3 totals 13 residues. The germline gives CDR1 MNHEY, CDR2 SVGAGI. The CDR3 nucleotides read TGTGCCAGCAGCTTCAGGGGGGGCACTGAAGCTTTCTTT. The encoded protein is CASSFRGGTEAFF.

This clone is a singleton in its sample. V is TRBV4-1 and J is TRBJ2-7; TRBD2 might be the D (5 bases). Germline V gene data show CDR1 as MGHRA and CDR2 as YSYEKL. Trimming removed 0 bases at V and 5 bases at J, with 8 bases between. CDR3 length equals 13 residues. As DNA, the CDR3 is TGCGCCAGCAGCCAAGATGTCGGGAACGAGCAGTACTTC. This encodes CASSQDVGNEQYF.